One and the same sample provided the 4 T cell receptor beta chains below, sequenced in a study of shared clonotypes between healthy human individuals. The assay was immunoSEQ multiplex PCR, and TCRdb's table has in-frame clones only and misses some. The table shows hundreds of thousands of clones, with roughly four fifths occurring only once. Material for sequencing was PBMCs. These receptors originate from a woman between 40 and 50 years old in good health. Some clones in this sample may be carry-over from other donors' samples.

For the CDR3, the DNA is TGTGCCAGCAGTTTAAAAGGAGACAATCAGCCCCAGCATTTT. Amino acids: CASSLKGDNQPQHF. The genes are TRBV6-6 and TRBJ1-5; no clear D gene. V dropped 4 bases and J dropped 3 bases, with 10 bases sitting between them. Germline V gives CDR1 MNHNY, CDR2 SVGAGI (reference sequence). The CDR3 is made up of 14 amino acids.

The CDR3 region is CASSRGHLNTEAFF. The CDR3 coding sequence is TGTGCCAGCAGCAGGGGACACCTGAACACTGAAGCTTTCTTT. This chain connects TRBV7-9 to TRBJ1-1; TRBD1 is a possible D gene (6 bases). Trimming took 5 bases from V and 0 from J, leaving 10 bases between them. CDR3 length equals 14 residues. CDR1 and CDR2 (germline): SEHNR, FQNEAQ (reference sequence).

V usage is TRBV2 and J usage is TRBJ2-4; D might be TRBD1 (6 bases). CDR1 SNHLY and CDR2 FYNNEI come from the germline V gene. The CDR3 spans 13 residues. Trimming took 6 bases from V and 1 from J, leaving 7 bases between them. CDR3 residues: CASRRGAKNIQYF. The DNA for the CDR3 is TGTGCCAGCAGAAGGGGGGCCAAAAACATTCAGTACTTC.

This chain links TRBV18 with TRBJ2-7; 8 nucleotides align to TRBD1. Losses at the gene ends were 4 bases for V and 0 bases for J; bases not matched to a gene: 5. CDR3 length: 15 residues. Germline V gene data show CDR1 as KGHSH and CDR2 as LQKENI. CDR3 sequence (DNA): TGTGCCAGCTCACTCGGACAGGGCGGCTCCTACGAGCAGTACTTC. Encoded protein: CASSLGQGGSYEQYF. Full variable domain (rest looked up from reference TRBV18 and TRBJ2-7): NAGVMQNPRHLVRRRGQEARLRCSPMKGHSHVYWYRQLPEEGLKFMVYLQKENIIDESGMPKERFSAEFPKEGPSILRIQQVVRGDSAAYFCASSLGQGGSYEQYFGPGTRLTVT.